This T cell receptor (beta chain) was obtained from a study of CD8+ T cells in alopecia areata. About the study: Treated individuals took tofacitinib by mouth, 5 to 10 mg twice daily. Tofacitinib ran 6 to 18 months, followed by 6 months off drug. Study-wide points: When scalp samples are sequenced, resident alphabeta T cells of normal skin are also captured.

Trimming took off 3 bases at V and 7 bases at J, with 13 bases between the two ends. This CDR3 has 13 amino acids. From germline, CDR1 is MDHEN and CDR2 SYDVKM. In each case, RNA was isolated and then reverse transcribed into cDNA as the sequencing template. Data came from immunoSEQ multiplex PCR; TCRdb stores just in-frame clones and leaves some out. The sample includes roughly 140,000 clones, 40% to 65% of them seen just once. Only a few counts were recorded for this clone. Its antigen is not known. This receptor was obtained from a human donor with alopecia areata. The chain has TRBV28 and TRBJ2-7, with D uncertain. This sample comprised CD4+ T cells sorted from blood, obtained at week 0. CDR3: CASSFPPTGEQYF. CDR3 nucleotides: TGTGCCAGCAGTTTCCCTCCTACGGGTGAGCAGTACTTC.